A selection of T cell receptor beta chains follows, all from one sample in a study of T cell responses to AZD1222 COVID-19 vaccine. Produced via immunoSEQ multiplex PCR; TCRdb's table is partial and in-frame only. This sample has about 81,000 clones; under 95% occur once, and the top ten carry about 8%. The specimen was peripheral blood, collected 28 days after the second AZD1222 dose. The receptor source for this set is an adult who received the AZD1222 COVID-19 vaccine. CDR3s include the opening cysteine and the closing phenylalanine or tryptophan. Fields, in order: V gene, J gene, D gene, CDR3 length, clone size, CDR3 protein, CDR3 DNA. A D gene is named only where the DNA matches it firmly. Part of the rows lack a size; the others show once, few, many or a class for expanded clones.

V: TRBV5-1
J: TRBJ2-7
D: NA
length: 12
size: NA
CDR3: CASSLDFYEQYF
DNA: TGCGCCAGCAGCCTGGACTTCTACGAGCAGTACTTC

V: TRBV7-9
J: TRBJ2-7
D: TRBD2
length: 14
size: NA
CDR3: CASSPGLAGGSSHF
DNA: TGTGCCAGCAGCCCCGGACTAGCGGGAGGCTCCAGTCACTTC

V: TRBV7-2
J: TRBJ2-3
D: TRBD1
length: 18
size: NA
CDR3: CASSLGMSGTGYSDTQYF
DNA: TGTGCCAGCAGCTTAGGCATGTCCGGGACAGGGTATTCAGATACGCAGTATTTT

V: TRBV5-8
J: TRBJ2-6
D: NA
length: 15
size: few
CDR3: CASSWGDSGANVLTF
DNA: TGTGCCAGCAGCTGGGGGGATTCAGGGGCCAACGTCCTGACTTTC

V: TRBV6-2/TRBV6-3
J: TRBJ1-2
D: NA
length: 12
size: NA
CDR3: CASSQGYYGYTF
DNA: TGTGCCAGCAGTCAGGGTTACTATGGCTACACCTTC

V: TRBV12-3/TRBV12-4
J: TRBJ1-1
D: NA
length: 13
size: NA
CDR3: CASSPKQGSEAFF
DNA: TGTGCCAGCAGCCCTAAACAGGGTTCTGAAGCTTTCTTT

V: TRBV2
J: TRBJ1-2
D: TRBD1
length: 12
size: NA
CDR3: CASSAAGQGYTF
DNA: TGTGCCAGCAGTGCGGCGGGACAGGGCTACACCTTC

V: TRBV4-3
J: TRBJ1-1
D: NA
length: 15
size: few
CDR3: CASSQDRFATTEAFF
DNA: TGCGCCAGCAGCCAAGATAGGTTCGCAACAACTGAAGCTTTCTTT

V: TRBV6-1
J: TRBJ2-3
D: NA
length: 16
size: few
CDR3: CASSEARLARADTQYF
DNA: TGTGCCAGCAGTGAAGCGCGGCTAGCAAGGGCAGATACGCAGTATTTT

V: TRBV28
J: TRBJ2-2
D: NA
length: 15
size: NA
CDR3: CASSFGGGDTGELFF
DNA: TGTGCCAGCAGTTTCGGGGGCGGGGACACCGGGGAGCTGTTTTTT

V: TRBV11-3
J: TRBJ1-1
D: TRBD1
length: 13
size: NA
CDR3: CASSLTGAVEAFF
DNA: TGTGCCAGCAGCTTGACAGGGGCGGTTGAAGCTTTCTTT

V: TRBV7-2
J: TRBJ1-2
D: NA
length: 13
size: NA
CDR3: CASSLVSSGGYTF
DNA: TGTGCCAGCAGCTTAGTTAGCTCGGGAGGCTACACCTTC

V: TRBV7-9
J: TRBJ2-5
D: NA
length: 13
size: NA
CDR3: CASSLVEGETQYF
DNA: TGTGCCAGCAGCTTAGTCGAGGGAGAGACCCAGTACTTC

V: TRBV10-3
J: TRBJ2-2
D: TRBD2
length: 16
size: NA
CDR3: CAISETVAGGNGELFF
DNA: TGTGCCATCAGTGAGACCGTAGCGGGAGGGAACGGGGAGCTGTTTTTT

V: TRBV18
J: TRBJ2-3
D: NA
length: 14
size: NA
CDR3: CASSLPTHTDTQYF
DNA: TGTGCCAGCTCACTCCCGACCCACACAGATACGCAGTATTTT

V: TRBV11-1
J: TRBJ2-2
D: TRBD1
length: 16
size: NA
CDR3: CASSLGQGAGTGELFF
DNA: TGTGCCAGCAGCCTGGGACAGGGGGCAGGGACCGGGGAGCTGTTTTTT

V: TRBV7-9
J: TRBJ2-4
D: NA
length: 14
size: NA
CDR3: CASSSAAAKNIQYF
DNA: TGTGCCAGCAGCTCAGCCGCGGCCAAAAACATTCAGTACTTC

V: TRBV1
J: TRBJ2-1
D: NA
length: 13
size: NA
CDR3: CTSSQVLEDGQFF
DNA: TGCACCAGCAGCCAAGTGCTCGAGGACGGGCAGTTCTTC

V: TRBV6-5
J: TRBJ1-1
D: NA
length: 15
size: few
CDR3: CASRDSGALNTEAFF
DNA: TGTGCCAGCAGAGACTCCGGGGCGCTTAACACTGAAGCTTTCTTT

V: TRBV5-1
J: TRBJ1-1
D: NA
length: 15
size: few
CDR3: CASSPGGGANTEAFF
DNA: TGCGCCAGCAGCCCCGGGGGAGGGGCGAACACTGAAGCTTTCTTT

V: TRBV10-2
J: TRBJ2-1
D: NA
length: 17
size: NA
CDR3: CASSDILVGNIYNEQFF
DNA: TGCGCCAGCAGTGATATCTTGGTGGGGAATATCTACAATGAGCAGTTCTTC